The clone carrying this T cell receptor beta chain was found a few times. Germline assignment: CDR1 SEHNR and CDR2 FQNEAQ (reference sequence). The CDR3 totals 12 residues. J was trimmed by 6 bases and V by 9 bases; bases with no gene match: 3. The source of the sample is a study of blood T cells in healthy people across ages. Combining a sample-barcoded 5' primer with a J-beta primer mix, a second PCR ran for roughly 7 to 11 cycles. MiXCR was run by TCRdb on the 5' RACE reads, yielding one entry per CDR3 protein. The sample carries around 990,000 distinct CDR3 sequences, roughly a quarter recorded once. The sample also formed part of further work on T cells of mothers and their children.

Sequenced: blood. The chain has TRBV7-9 and TRBJ2-2; 8 nucleotides align to TRBD2. This TCR was sampled from a girl aged 2 to 10 in good health. The CDR3 is CARTGLAGELFF. CDR3 bases: TGTGCCAGAACGGGACTAGCCGGGGAGCTGTTTTTT.